This entry concerns a single T cell receptor beta chain. Its cognate antigen is unknown. This entry belongs to a study of T cell responses to AZD1222 COVID-19 vaccine. About the study: Timing groups of about 4 and about 12 weeks for second doses were pooled. Study-wide results and caveats: Donors, mostly white British, included more females; clonal diversity was possibly underestimated. Reportedly, nearly half the spike-specific TCRs target unmutated variant regions.

Profiled with immunoSEQ multiplex PCR; TCRdb holds only in-frame clones, not every one. Of roughly 170,000 clones in the sample, roughly nine tenths were seen once. The CDR3 is 14 amino acids. CDR1 SGHDT and CDR2 YYEEEE come from the germline V gene. With V trimmed by 5 bases and J by 5 bases, 6 bases remained unmatched. The receptor's source is an adult in good health. The input for sequencing was peripheral blood, taken on day 0 of AZD1222 vaccination. The rearrangement joins TRBV5-6 to TRBJ1-2, with 10 bases lining up with TRBD1. The CDR3 loop is CASSSGTGVYGYTF. The DNA for the CDR3 is TGTGCCAGCAGTTCCGGGACAGGGGTTTATGGCTACACCTTC.